This T cell receptor (beta chain) is drawn from a study of chronic HIV infection and antiretroviral therapy. TCRdb reanalysed the 5' RACE reads using MiXCR and keeps one entry per CDR3 protein. Of 45,000 to 55,000 distinct CDR3 sequences listed, 15% to 20% were seen once; the top ten hold 2.8%. The CDR3 is 15 amino acids. V was trimmed by 3 bases and J by 7 bases, leaving 16 bases between them. Input material: peripheral blood. This chain links TRBV12-3 or TRBV12-4 with TRBJ2-1; weak D call: TRBD2 (5 bases). This receptor was obtained from an adult who had HIV and had not received antiretroviral therapy, or was an uninfected healthy control (not recorded which). The CDR3 sequence is CASSFGGPLRNEQFF. The DNA of the CDR3 is TGTGCCAGCAGTTTCGGCGGGCCCCTCAGGAATGAGCAGTTCTTC.